A single sample gave rise to the 9 T cell receptor beta chains below, sequenced in a study of metastatic and nonmetastatic thyroid tumors. TCRdb re-processed the PCR reads through MiXCR. The sample lists about 4,700 clones, around 32% occurring once. Thyroid surgery was performed in patients who had received no treatment beforehand. Sequencing was done on a sample of adjacent normal tissue. These receptors were taken from a male donor with papillary thyroid cancer or a benign thyroid nodule (not recorded which). Some clones in this sample may be carry-over from other donors' samples.

V and J are TRBV28 and TRBJ2-7; 11 bases are a match to TRBD2. Losses at the gene ends were 4 bases for V and 2 bases for J; bases not matched to a gene: 7. This CDR3 has 16 residues. Germline-derived CDR1 and CDR2 are MDHEN and SYDVKM. The DNA of the CDR3 is TGTGCCAGCAGTTCTATACTAGCGGGAGTACCCTACGAGCAGTACTTC. It encodes CASSSILAGVPYEQYF. Full variable domain (rest looked up from reference TRBV28 and TRBJ2-7): DVKVTQSSRYLVKRTGEKVFLECVQDMDHENMFWYRQDPGLGLRLIYFSYDVKMKEKGDIPEGYSVSREKKERFSLILESASTNQTSMYLCASSSILAGVPYEQYFGPGTRLTVT.

This chain connects TRBV2 to TRBJ2-7; 10 nucleotides agree with TRBD2. The CDR3 has 15 amino acids. The ends lost 6 bases at V and 3 bases at J; junction bases unmatched: 8. CDR1 and CDR2 from the germline V gene are SNHLY and FYNNEI. The CDR3: CASSPRTSGVYEQYF. The CDR3, as DNA: TGTGCCAGCAGCCCCAGGACTAGCGGTGTCTACGAGCAGTACTTC.

In this sample, this clone turned up once. The chain carries TRBV2 and TRBJ1-2; 7 nucleotides align to TRBD1. The CDR3 runs to 14 residues. Trimming took 3 bases from V and 7 from J; bases not matched to a gene: 8. Per germline, CDR1 SNHLY and CDR2 FYNNEI. CDR3 coding DNA: TGTGCCAGCAGTGACCCAGGGACAGTGGCTGGCTACACCTTC. This encodes CASSDPGTVAGYTF.

V gene TRBV20-1 combines with J gene TRBJ2-1, with D tentatively TRBD2 (5 bases). V lost 6 bases and J lost 0, with 9 bases in between. This CDR3 contains 13 residues. Germline assignment: CDR1 DFQATT and CDR2 SNEGSKA (reference sequence). CDR3 nucleotides: TGCAGTGCAGTTGGGAGCTCCTACAATGAGCAGTTCTTC. The encoded protein is CSAVGSSYNEQFF.

This clone was recorded many times. The rearrangement uses TRBV3-1 and TRBJ2-1; possible D gene TRBD2, 5 bases. This CDR3 contains 19 residues. Looked up from germline, CDR1 is LGHDT and CDR2 is YNNKEL (reference sequence). V was trimmed by 0 bases and J by 0 bases, leaving 18 bases between them. The CDR3, as DNA: TGTGCCAGCAGCCAAGATCGTAGTGGGAGTTCGAGCTCCTACAATGAGCAGTTCTTC. Encoded protein: CASSQDRSGSSSSYNEQFF.

The chain joins TRBV5-1 to TRBJ2-7; D ambiguous. The CDR3 extends over 13 amino acids. V was shortened by 0 bases and J by 4 bases, with 8 bases between the two germline ends. Germline CDR1 reads SGHRS; CDR2 reads YFSETQ. The CDR3 DNA is TGCGCCAGCAGCTTGGAGCAGGAGTACGAGCAGTACTTC. This sequence encodes CASSLEQEYEQYF.

This clone was counted a few times. The chain employs TRBV27 and TRBJ2-7, with D possibly matching TRBD1 (6 bases). The length of the CDR3 is 17 residues. In germline, CDR1 is MNHEY, CDR2 SMNVEV (reference sequence). Trimming stripped 4 bases from V and 2 bases from J, with 21 bases between. CDR3 nucleotides: TGTGCCAGCAGTTACACCTTCGACAGGAAAGAAGCCTACGAGCAGTACTTC. It specifies CASSYTFDRKEAYEQYF.

This clone appeared a few times. This sequence joins TRBV6-1 and TRBJ1-1; TRBD1 might be the D (5 bases). Germline V gene data show CDR1 as MNHNS and CDR2 as SASEGT. There are 14 residues in the CDR3. Trimming removed 11 bases from V and 7 bases from J, with 23 bases in between. The CDR3 region has the DNA TGTGCCGAACGGGACCCTAGTTGGGCCAATGAAGCTTTCTTT. Translated, it gives CAERDPSWANEAFF.

This clone was counted only a few times. CDR3 bases: TGTGCCAGCAGTTTATCGAGACTAGCGGGAGGTCGGGATGAGCAGTTCTTC. Encoded protein: CASSLSRLAGGRDEQFF. The chain recombines TRBV27 with TRBJ2-1, with 13 positions matching TRBD2. J gave up 8 bases and V 0 bases, and 7 bases lay outside the gene matches. Germline CDR1 MNHEY, CDR2 SMNVEV (reference sequence). The CDR3 is 17 residues long.